These 27 T cell receptor beta chains were all obtained from the same sample, sequenced in a study of cytomegalovirus exposure and HLA in healthy donors (dated by TCRdb to the late 2010s). Preparation of the library involved the immunoSEQ multiplex PCR assay. A mixture of 60 forward primers for TCR Vbeta segments and 13 reverse primers for TCR Jbeta segments was used in the multiplex PCR. TCRdb mirrors the immuneACCESS table, restricted to in-frame sequences. Some clones are absent from its copies; in checked studies, under half trace to an unresolved V gene, and the reason for the others is unknown. Within this sample are 100,000 or so clones, with approximately 63% of them counted one time only. The ten biggest clones cover around 6.5% of the sample. Sequenced sample: PBMCs. The receptors here all came from a woman in her thirties in good health and CMV-seronegative.

CDR3 loop: CASSLTAGGGTDTQYF. Here the CDR3 DNA reads TGTGCCAGCAGCTTAACAGCGGGGGGTGGCACAGATACGCAGTATTTT. The chain has TRBV7-8 and TRBJ2-3; TRBD2 aligns across 9 bases. The V gene's germline CDR1 is SGHVS and CDR2 FQNEAQ. The V and J ends lost 2 bases and 1 base, in that order; junction bases with no gene match: 4. This CDR3 spans 16 amino acids.

The rearrangement uses TRBV6-5 and TRBJ1-2; D unclear. The CDR3 extends over 12 amino acids. The ends were cut back, 6 bases at V and 3 bases at J, with 8 bases in the middle. The germline gives CDR1 MNHEY, CDR2 SVGAGI. CDR3 DNA sequence: TGTGCCAGCAGCAACAGAGACTATGGCTACACCTTC. Amino acids: CASSNRDYGYTF.

This clone was detected only once. The chain has TRBV7-9 and TRBJ1-4; possibly TRBD1 for D (6 bases). Germline assignment: CDR1 SEHNR and CDR2 FQNEAQ (reference sequence). The CDR3 spans 16 residues. V lost 5 bases and J 5 bases, leaving 18 bases between the germline ends. The CDR3 sequence is CASSPGHNQGNEKLFF. The CDR3 region has the DNA TGTGCCAGCAGCCCGGGACACAATCAGGGCAATGAAAAACTGTTTTTT.

This clone was seen a single time. The rearrangement uses TRBV5-1 and TRBJ2-3, with 8 bases identical to TRBD2. In germline, CDR1 is SGHRS, CDR2 YFSETQ. The CDR3 runs to 15 residues. Trimming at V came to 0 bases and at J to 3 bases, leaving 3 bases not matched to a gene. CDR3 in DNA: TGCGCCAGCAGCTTGGTAGCGGGGACAACAGATACGCAGTATTTT. Translated, it gives CASSLVAGTTDTQYF.

This rearrangement joins TRBV2 to TRBJ1-3; TRBD1 is a possible D gene (6 bases). Germline V gene sequence: CDR1 SNHLY, CDR2 FYNNEI. The CDR3 extends over 15 amino acids. With 0 bases removed from V and 3 bases from J, the gap between germline ends came to 9 bases. The CDR3 DNA follows: TGTGCCAGCAGTGAAGCGCAGGGGAGTGGAAACACCATATATTTT. Its protein is CASSEAQGSGNTIYF.

The chain couples TRBV30 to TRBJ2-5; 10 bases are a match to TRBD2. The better agreement between TRBJ2-7 and the DNA end casts doubt on the J call. The CDR3 extends over 14 amino acids. Per germline, CDR1 GTSNPN and CDR2 SVGIG (reference sequence). Written as DNA, the CDR3 is TGTGCCTGGAGGAAACTAGCGGGACCCTACGAGCAGTACTTC. Translated: CAWRKLAGPYEQYF.

The rearrangement uses TRBV7-2 and TRBJ2-1, with TRBD2 as a possible D gene (6 bases). V lost 3 bases, J lost 7 bases, and 16 bases lay in between. Per germline, CDR1 SGHTA and CDR2 FQGNSA. This CDR3 region has 15 residues. The CDR3 spells CASSLEAGLANEQFF. Written as DNA, the CDR3 is TGTGCCAGCAGCTTGGAGGCGGGACTTGCTAATGAGCAGTTCTTC.

This clone has more than one count but fewer than ten. The CDR3: CASSLDSTLLQFF. The CDR3 bases are TGTGCCAGCAGCTTAGATAGTACCCTTCTTCAGTTCTTC. V usage is TRBV11-2 and J usage is TRBJ2-1; D unclear. The CDR3 has 13 amino acids. Trimming cost V 0 bases and J 13 bases, with 13 bases left between them. Germline V lookup: CDR1 SGHAT, CDR2 FQNNGV.

V gene TRBV27 combines with J gene TRBJ1-1, with no clear D. Between the trimmed V and J ends, which lost 2 bases and 7 bases, there was a span of 5 bases. CDR3 length equals 11 residues. Germline CDR1 MNHEY, CDR2 SMNVEV (reference sequence). The chain's CDR3 is CASSLGFEAFF. The CDR3 DNA reads TGTGCCAGCAGTTTAGGCTTTGAAGCTTTCTTT.

The V and J genes are TRBV9 and TRBJ1-1, with 7 bases identical to TRBD1. V was pared by 3 bases and J by 2 bases, with 10 bases of the junction left unmatched. Germline lookup yields CDR1 SGDLS and CDR2 YYNGEE. The CDR3 contains 16 residues. The CDR3 sequence is CASSALHRDRNTEAFF. CDR3 in DNA: TGTGCCAGCAGCGCACTGCACCGGGACAGAAACACTGAAGCTTTCTTT. The variable domain in full, completed from reference TRBV9 and TRBJ1-1, reads DSGVTQTPKHLITATGQRVTLRCSPRSGDLSVYWYQQSLDQGLQFLIQYYNGEERAKGNILERFSAQQFPDLHSELNLSSLELGDSALYFCASSALHRDRNTEAFFGQGTRLTVV.

The chain employs TRBV6-6 and TRBJ1-1, with 8 bases lining up with TRBD1. The CDR3 extends over 15 amino acids. Trimming at V came to 7 bases and at J to 4 bases, leaving 11 bases not matched to a gene. Germline V gene sequence: CDR1 MNHNY, CDR2 SVGAGI (reference sequence). CDR3 sequence (DNA): TGTGCCAGCATCAAAAGTCAGGGGGCGGGCACTGAAGCTTTCTTT. Encoded protein: CASIKSQGAGTEAFF.

V and J are TRBV7-8 and TRBJ1-1, with D possibly being TRBD1 (6 bases). This CDR3 contains 14 residues. Looked up from germline, CDR1 is SGHVS and CDR2 is FQNEAQ. Between the trimmed V and J ends, which lost 2 bases and 8 bases, there was a span of 15 bases. This CDR3 reads CASSLTGQGREAFF. As DNA, the CDR3 is TGTGCCAGCAGCTTAACCGGGCAGGGGAGAGAAGCTTTCTTT.

J is TRBJ2-3 and V is TRBV5-4, with D maybe TRBD1 (5 bases). The CDR3 length is 15 residues. The germline V and J ends were trimmed by 2 bases and 2 bases, with 12 bases remaining between them. Per the germline V gene, CDR1 is SGHNT and CDR2 is YYREEE (reference sequence). The CDR3 here is CASSFVGADTDTQYF. The CDR3 region has the DNA TGTGCCAGCAGCTTCGTAGGGGCGGACACAGATACGCAGTATTTT.

This clone was recorded a few times. CDR3 sequence: CASREMSAYNTEAFF. In DNA, the CDR3 is TGTGCCAGCAGGGAGATGTCAGCCTATAACACTGAAGCTTTCTTT. J is TRBJ1-1 and V is TRBV6-1, with D hard to call. Germline values: CDR1 MNHNS, CDR2 SASEGT. The CDR3 sequence is 15 residues long. With 6 bases removed from V and 2 bases from J, the gap between germline ends came to 16 bases.

This chain connects TRBV4-1 to TRBJ2-7; the D is unclear. Per germline, CDR1 MGHRA and CDR2 YSYEKL. V was clipped by 3 bases and J by 6 bases, with 15 bases between them. The CDR3 sequence is 14 residues long. The CDR3 sequence: CASSQRQLSGEQYF. CDR3 nucleotide sequence: TGCGCCAGCAGCCAGCGGCAATTGTCTGGCGAGCAGTACTTC.

This chain joins TRBV9 and TRBJ2-1, with 7 positions matching TRBD1. This CDR3 region has 16 residues. V was clipped by 1 base and J by 0 bases; unmatched bases: 4. Germline-derived CDR1 and CDR2 are SGDLS and YYNGEE. The CDR3: CASSVSGTVSYNEQFF. Written as DNA, the CDR3 is TGTGCCAGCAGCGTATCCGGGACAGTCTCCTACAATGAGCAGTTCTTC.

This sequence joins TRBV5-5 and TRBJ1-4, with D possibly TRBD1 on 6 matching bases. Trimming removed 4 bases from V and 7 bases from J, with 14 bases in between. Germline V CDR1 and CDR2: SGHKS, YYEKEE (reference sequence). This CDR3 spans 14 amino acids. The CDR3 is CASSLRGGTEKLFF. The CDR3 DNA sequence: TGTGCCAGCAGCCTAAGGGGGGGAACTGAAAAACTGTTTTTT.

This rearrangement joins TRBV4-1 to TRBJ2-5, with TRBD2 matching 9 bases. The J call may be mistaken, given a closer DNA end match to TRBJ2-7. The CDR3 is made up of 17 amino acids. CDR1 is MGHRA, CDR2 YSYEKL, per germline. The CDR3 DNA reads as TGCGCCAGCAGCCAGCCCCTCGGGAGCGGGAGGATCTACGAGCAGTACTTC. Translation: CASSQPLGSGRIYEQYF.

This rearrangement joins TRBV28 to TRBJ2-4; D possibly corresponds to TRBD2 (7 bases). The ends were cut back, 3 bases at V and 5 bases at J, with 11 bases in the middle. The CDR3 is 14 residues long. CDR1 and CDR2 from the germline V gene are MDHEN and SYDVKM. The CDR3 here is CASSFGGAENIQYF. The CDR3 nucleotides are TGTGCCAGCAGTTTTGGGGGGGCGGAAAACATTCAGTACTTC. Drawing the rest from reference TRBV28 and TRBJ2-4, the complete variable domain is DVKVTQSSRYLVKRTGEKVFLECVQDMDHENMFWYRQDPGLGLRLIYFSYDVKMKEKGDIPEGYSVSREKKERFSLILESASTNQTSMYLCASSFGGAENIQYFGAGTRLSVL.

The chain combines TRBV6-5 with TRBJ2-5; TRBD2 matches at 7 bases. Trimming cost V 2 bases and J 6 bases; bases outside gene matches: 12. The CDR3 length is 16 residues. The germline gives CDR1 MNHEY, CDR2 SVGAGI. CDR3 DNA: TGTGCCAGCAGTTACCGACCAACGGGAGGCCTGAAGACCCAGTACTTC. Protein sequence: CASSYRPTGGLKTQYF.

This clone was detected a few times. V usage is TRBV9 and J usage is TRBJ1-5; a weak D match, TRBD1 (5 bases). The germline V and J ends were trimmed by 7 bases and 7 bases, with 9 bases remaining between them. The length of the CDR3 is 11 residues. CDR1 is SGDLS and CDR2 is YYNGEE in the germline V gene. This CDR3 is CASGGLQPQHF. DNA for the CDR3: TGTGCCAGCGGGGGACTGCAGCCCCAGCATTTT.

The chain joins TRBV5-1 to TRBJ2-1, with a weak D call TRBD1 (7 bases). The CDR3 length is 16 residues. Germline-derived CDR1 and CDR2 are SGHRS and YFSETQ. The ends were cut back, 2 bases at V and 2 bases at J, with 14 bases in the middle. The CDR3, as DNA: TGCGCCAGCAGCTTCGGGGCAGGGGGGACCTACAATGAGCAGTTCTTC. Its protein product is CASSFGAGGTYNEQFF.

In this sample, this clone turned up a few times. The chain combines TRBV28 with TRBJ2-1; TRBD2 matches at 8 bases. The CDR3 covers 14 residues. Germline CDR1 is MDHEN and CDR2 is SYDVKM. Germline trimming cut 7 bases from V and 0 bases from J; bases unmatched to any gene: 2. The CDR3 DNA reads as TGTGCCAGCATAGGGACTAGCTCCTACAATGAGCAGTTCTTC. Translating it yields CASIGTSSYNEQFF.

The chain employs TRBV28 and TRBJ1-6; no reliable D call. V shed 8 bases and J shed 7 bases, with 15 bases lying between them. The CDR3 runs 14 residues. Germline V gene lookup returns CDR1 MDHEN and CDR2 SYDVKM. The CDR3 region has the DNA TGTGCCAGCGGAGATGGAGTCCTAAATTCACCCCTCCACTTT. Amino acids: CASGDGVLNSPLHF. The full variable domain, completed using reference TRBV28 and TRBJ1-6, is DVKVTQSSRYLVKRTGEKVFLECVQDMDHENMFWYRQDPGLGLRLIYFSYDVKMKEKGDIPEGYSVSREKKERFSLILESASTNQTSMYLCASGDGVLNSPLHFGNGTRLTVT.

The chain links TRBV9 to TRBJ2-7, with 13 nucleotides matching TRBD2. In germline, CDR1 is SGDLS, CDR2 YYNGEE. The CDR3 sequence is 15 residues long. The junction had 2 bases not matched to a gene; V was cut back by 3 bases and J by 2 bases. The CDR3 protein is CASSEGTSGAYEQYF. As DNA, the CDR3 is TGTGCCAGCAGCGAGGGGACTAGCGGGGCCTACGAGCAGTACTTC.

A remark on this clone: At the DNA level, this CDR3 is encoded by other sequences in the same sample as well. The rearrangement links TRBV5-1 to TRBJ2-5, with 7 bases lining up with TRBD1. The V segment lost 0 bases and the J segment 4 bases; nucleotides outside the gene matches: 3. The CDR3 runs 14 residues. The germline V gene has CDR1 SGHRS and CDR2 YFSETQ. The CDR3 is CASSLGQGPETQYF. CDR3 DNA: TGCGCCAGCAGCTTGGGACAGGGCCCAGAGACCCAGTACTTC.

This chain joins TRBV5-6 and TRBJ2-1, with 8 nucleotides matching TRBD1. J lost 3 bases, V lost 4 bases, and 6 bases had no gene match. This CDR3 is built from 15 residues. Germline V gene lookup returns CDR1 SGHDT and CDR2 YYEEEE. In DNA, the CDR3 is TGTGCCAGCAGCCCCCAGGGGGCCTACTACAATGAGCAGTTCTTC. Translation gives CASSPQGAYYNEQFF.